Listed below are T cell receptor beta chains from one sample, sequenced in a study of T-cell memory formation after mild COVID-19. From the 5' RACE reads, TCRdb called clonotypes with MiXCR, one entry per CDR3 protein. This sample yields 400,000 to 500,000 distinct CDR3 sequences, of which around 24% are seen a single time; 7.5% to 10% belongs to the top ten. The source material was PBMCs or a T cell subset sorted from them (not recorded which). The receptors shown here come from an adult woman who had mild COVID-19 (a few samples of this study predate the infection). Cell type and time point are not known. CDR3s include the opening cysteine and the closing phenylalanine or tryptophan. D genes are given only for firm matches. Clone size appears in some rows only: once, few, many, or a class for an expanded clone.

NA	TRBV4-2	few	TRBJ2-1	CASSQKQGGNEQFF	TGTGCCAGCAGCCAGAAACAGGGAGGGAATGAGCAGTTCTTC
TRBD1	TRBV18	NA	TRBJ2-1	CASSPGQGLGEQFF	TGTGCCAGCTCACCGGGACAGGGGCTCGGTGAGCAGTTCTTC
TRBD2	TRBV5-1	few	TRBJ2-2	CASSLATSGRGELFF	TGCGCCAGCAGCTTGGCGACTAGCGGGCGCGGGGAGCTGTTTTTT
TRBD1	TRBV6-5	few	TRBJ2-5	CASRTTGGEGETQYF	TGTGCCAGCAGGACGACAGGGGGAGAAGGAGAGACCCAGTACTTC
NA	TRBV5-1	few	TRBJ2-7	CASSLAVRDEQYF	TGCGCCAGCAGCTTGGCAGTGAGGGACGAGCAGTACTTC
NA	TRBV11-2	NA	TRBJ2-1	CASSFPLLKAEDNEQFF	TGTGCCAGCAGCTTTCCCCTATTGAAAGCGGAGGACAATGAGCAGTTCTTC
TRBD1	TRBV7-9	many	TRBJ2-2	CASSLGQGNTGELFF	TGTGCCAGCAGCTTAGGACAGGGGAACACCGGGGAGCTGTTTTTT
TRBD1	TRBV9	few	TRBJ1-6	CASSVGQGYNSPLHF	TGTGCCAGCAGCGTAGGACAGGGTTATAATTCACCCCTCCACTTT
NA	TRBV7-9	NA	TRBJ2-2	CASSLVPSGDTGELFF	TGTGCCAGCAGCTTAGTGCCCTCGGGGGACACCGGGGAGCTGTTTTTT
NA	TRBV6-5	few	TRBJ1-1	CASSYSTDNTEAFF	TGTGCCAGCAGTTACTCGACAGACAACACTGAAGCTTTCTTT
TRBD1	TRBV24-1	NA	TRBJ1-5	CATSDAQGGGNQPQHF	TGTGCCACCAGTGACGCACAGGGGGGCGGCAATCAGCCCCAGCATTTT
TRBD2	TRBV5-1	NA	TRBJ2-5	CASSWGEAGIQETQYF	TGCGCCAGCAGCTGGGGTGAAGCGGGGATCCAAGAGACCCAGTACTTC
TRBD1	TRBV4-1	NA	TRBJ1-6	CASSHGQGGDSPLHF	TGCGCCAGCAGCCACGGACAGGGAGGAGATTCACCCCTCCACTTT
NA	TRBV4-1	NA	TRBJ2-5	CASSQVQGAETQYF	TGCGCCAGCAGCCAAGTTCAGGGTGCAGAGACCCAGTACTTC
TRBD1	TRBV7-3	NA	TRBJ2-1	CASSPTGDSYNEQFF	TGTGCCAGCAGCCCCACAGGGGACTCCTACAATGAGCAGTTCTTC
NA	TRBV9	NA	TRBJ2-7	CASSVDFGDSHEQYF	TGTGCCAGCAGCGTAGATTTTGGAGACAGTCACGAGCAGTACTTC
TRBD1	TRBV25-1	NA	TRBJ2-3	CASSAVQGETDTQYF	TGTGCCAGCAGCGCAGTACAGGGGGAGACAGATACGCAGTATTTT
TRBD1	TRBV5-1	few	TRBJ1-1	CASSGTGGGTEAFF	TGCGCCAGCAGCGGGACAGGGGGCGGCACTGAAGCTTTCTTT
NA	TRBV5-6	NA	TRBJ2-1	CASSFVGYGGASYNEQFF	TGTGCCAGCAGCTTCGTGGGTTATGGGGGGGCCTCCTACAATGAGCAGTTCTTC
TRBD2	TRBV10-3	few	TRBJ2-7	CAISESGLEGYEQYF	TGTGCCATCAGTGAGTCGGGACTAGAGGGCTACGAGCAGTACTTC
TRBD2	TRBV7-2	NA	TRBJ2-7	CASSTIAGTSGLEQYF	TGTGCCAGCAGCACAATCGCCGGGACTAGCGGGTTGGAGCAGTACTTC
TRBD1	TRBV2	NA	TRBJ1-4	CATVGQGAAEKLFF	TGTGCCACCGTTGGACAGGGGGCAGCGGAAAAACTGTTTTTT
NA	TRBV9	NA	TRBJ1-3	CASSPQQGGGNTIYF	TGTGCCAGCAGCCCCCAACAGGGCGGAGGAAACACCATATATTTT
TRBD1	TRBV7-9	NA	TRBJ1-5	CASSLGDSPNQPQHF	TGTGCCAGCAGCTTAGGGGACAGCCCAAATCAGCCCCAGCATTTT
NA	TRBV29-1	few	TRBJ2-1	CSADRDGYYEQFF	TGCAGCGCCGACCGGGACGGGTACTATGAGCAGTTCTTC
TRBD2	TRBV12-3/TRBV12-4	few	TRBJ2-3	CASRPGLAAQYF	TGTGCCAGCAGACCGGGACTAGCGGCGCAGTATTTT
NA	TRBV15	few	TRBJ2-3	CATSRDGSLTHGLADTQYF	TGTGCCACCAGCAGAGACGGGTCCCTGACGCACGGGTTAGCAGATACGCAGTATTTT
NA	TRBV4-3	few	TRBJ1-1	CASSQDGDGMNTEAFF	TGCGCCAGCAGCCAAGACGGGGACGGTATGAACACTGAAGCTTTCTTT
TRBD1	TRBV24-1	NA	TRBJ2-3	CATSDPGQGTDTQYF	TGTGCCACCAGTGATCCGGGACAGGGCACAGATACGCAGTATTTT
NA	TRBV5-6	few	TRBJ2-5	CASSLTQGRETQYF	TGTGCCAGCAGCTTGACACAGGGCAGAGAGACCCAGTACTTC
NA	TRBV7-9	NA	TRBJ2-7	CASSRSGGREQYF	TGTGCCAGCTCACGTTCGGGGGGCCGCGAGCAGTACTTC
NA	TRBV9	once	TRBJ2-3	CASSVAGTTDTQYF	TGTGCCAGCAGCGTAGCCGGGACCACAGATACGCAGTATTTT
NA	TRBV7-9	NA	TRBJ1-2	CASSLDRGRGGYTF	TGTGCCAGCAGCTTAGATCGCGGACGGGGTGGCTACACCTTC
NA	TRBV11-2	NA	TRBJ1-3	CASSLDLGLNTIYF	TGTGCCAGCAGCTTAGATCTAGGATTAAACACCATATATTTT
TRBD2	TRBV13	few	TRBJ2-7	CASSFRSGTAYEQYF	TGTGCCAGCAGCTTTCGTAGCGGGACCGCCTACGAGCAGTACTTC
NA	TRBV18	many	TRBJ2-1	CASSPRTYNEQFF	TGTGCCAGCTCACCTCGAACTTACAATGAGCAGTTCTTC
NA	TRBV27	NA	TRBJ1-1	CASSLSTRAPLAFF	TGTGCCAGCAGTTTATCGACGAGGGCACCTCTTGCTTTCTTT
TRBD2	TRBV6-5	NA	TRBJ2-2	CASRKAGGLTGELFF	TGTGCCAGCAGAAAAGCGGGAGGGCTCACCGGGGAGCTGTTTTTT
TRBD1	TRBV24-1	once	TRBJ1-2	CATSDKTGNSYGYTF	TGTGCCACCAGTGACAAGACAGGGAATAGCTATGGCTACACCTTC
NA	TRBV2	few	TRBJ2-1	CASSEQLAAYNEQFF	TGTGCCAGCAGTGAGCAACTAGCAGCCTACAATGAGCAGTTCTTC
NA	TRBV29-1	NA	TRBJ1-1	CSVEKRQVPHTEAFF	TGCAGCGTTGAAAAAAGACAGGTTCCTCACACTGAAGCTTTCTTT
NA	TRBV4-1	NA	TRBJ2-7	CASSQGGRGFSYEQYF	TGCGCCAGCAGCCAAGGGGGGCGGGGCTTCTCCTACGAGCAGTACTTC
NA	TRBV7-3	few	TRBJ2-1	CASSPTIHSGGSDEQFF	TGTGCCAGCAGTCCTACTATCCATTCCGGAGGGAGTGATGAGCAGTTCTTC
NA	TRBV5-5	NA	TRBJ2-7	CASSLVLGEQYF	TGTGCCAGCAGCTTGGTATTGGGGGAGCAGTACTTC
TRBD2	TRBV5-1	many	TRBJ2-7	CASSGGLAGGPYEQYF	TGCGCCAGCAGCGGGGGACTAGCGGGAGGGCCTTACGAGCAGTACTTC
TRBD1	TRBV6-2/TRBV6-3	NA	TRBJ1-1	CASSLDRGPTEAFF	TGTGCCAGCAGTTTGGACAGGGGACCGACTGAAGCTTTCTTT
NA	TRBV24-1	few	TRBJ1-1	CATMGASNTEAFF	TGTGCCACCATGGGGGCGAGTAACACTGAAGCTTTCTTT
NA	TRBV3-1	many	TRBJ1-1	CASSHQGRGTEAFF	TGTGCCAGCAGCCATCAGGGAAGAGGCACTGAAGCTTTCTTT
TRBD2	TRBV6-5	NA	TRBJ2-7	CASSKREGLEQYF	TGTGCCAGCTCTAAGCGGGAGGGCCTCGAGCAGTACTTC
TRBD2	TRBV20-1	few	TRBJ2-7	CSAIYAGGGGEQYF	TGCAGTGCTATTTATGCGGGAGGGGGTGGCGAGCAGTACTTC
NA	TRBV6-1	NA	TRBJ2-7	CASDEQNYEQYF	TGTGCCAGCGACGAACAGAACTACGAGCAGTACTTC
NA	TRBV6-5	few	TRBJ2-2	CASSYASTGNTGELFF	TGTGCCAGCAGTTACGCGAGTACGGGCAACACCGGGGAGCTGTTTTTT
NA	TRBV15	NA	TRBJ2-7	CATSREGGNYEQYF	TGTGCCACCAGCAGAGAGGGGGGAAATTACGAGCAGTACTTC
TRBD2	TRBV6-2/TRBV6-3	NA	TRBJ2-1	CASSYYGTSGRQNEQFF	TGTGCCAGCAGTTACTACGGGACTAGCGGGAGGCAGAATGAGCAGTTCTTC
NA	TRBV30	few	TRBJ2-6	CACWLDSESGANVLTF	TGTGCCTGCTGGTTGGACAGCGAATCTGGGGCCAACGTCCTGACTTTC
NA	TRBV29-1	NA	TRBJ1-2	CSGGTGQDGYTF	TGCAGCGGGGGCACAGGGCAGGACGGCTACACCTTC
TRBD1	TRBV7-2	NA	TRBJ2-3	CASSLRVGQSTDTQYF	TGTGCCAGCAGCTTACGGGTGGGACAGAGCACAGATACGCAGTATTTT
NA	TRBV20-1	once	TRBJ2-1	CSARDIAASLANEQFF	TGCAGTGCTAGAGATATAGCGGCTAGTCTTGCGAATGAGCAGTTCTTC